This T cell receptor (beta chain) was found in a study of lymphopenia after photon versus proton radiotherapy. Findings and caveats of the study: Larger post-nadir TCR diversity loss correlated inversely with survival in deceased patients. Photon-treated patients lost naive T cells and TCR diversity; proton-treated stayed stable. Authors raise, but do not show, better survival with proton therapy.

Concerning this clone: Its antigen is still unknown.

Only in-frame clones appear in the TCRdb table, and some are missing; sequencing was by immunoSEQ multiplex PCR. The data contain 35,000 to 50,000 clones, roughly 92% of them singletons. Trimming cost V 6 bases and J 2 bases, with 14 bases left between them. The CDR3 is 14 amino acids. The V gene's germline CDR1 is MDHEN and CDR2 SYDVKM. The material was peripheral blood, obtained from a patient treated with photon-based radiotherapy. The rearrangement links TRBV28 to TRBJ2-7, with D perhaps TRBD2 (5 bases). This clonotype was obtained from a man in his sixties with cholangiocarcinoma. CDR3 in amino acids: CASSPEDGTYEQYF. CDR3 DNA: TGTGCCAGCAGCCCGGAGGACGGGACCTACGAGCAGTACTTC.